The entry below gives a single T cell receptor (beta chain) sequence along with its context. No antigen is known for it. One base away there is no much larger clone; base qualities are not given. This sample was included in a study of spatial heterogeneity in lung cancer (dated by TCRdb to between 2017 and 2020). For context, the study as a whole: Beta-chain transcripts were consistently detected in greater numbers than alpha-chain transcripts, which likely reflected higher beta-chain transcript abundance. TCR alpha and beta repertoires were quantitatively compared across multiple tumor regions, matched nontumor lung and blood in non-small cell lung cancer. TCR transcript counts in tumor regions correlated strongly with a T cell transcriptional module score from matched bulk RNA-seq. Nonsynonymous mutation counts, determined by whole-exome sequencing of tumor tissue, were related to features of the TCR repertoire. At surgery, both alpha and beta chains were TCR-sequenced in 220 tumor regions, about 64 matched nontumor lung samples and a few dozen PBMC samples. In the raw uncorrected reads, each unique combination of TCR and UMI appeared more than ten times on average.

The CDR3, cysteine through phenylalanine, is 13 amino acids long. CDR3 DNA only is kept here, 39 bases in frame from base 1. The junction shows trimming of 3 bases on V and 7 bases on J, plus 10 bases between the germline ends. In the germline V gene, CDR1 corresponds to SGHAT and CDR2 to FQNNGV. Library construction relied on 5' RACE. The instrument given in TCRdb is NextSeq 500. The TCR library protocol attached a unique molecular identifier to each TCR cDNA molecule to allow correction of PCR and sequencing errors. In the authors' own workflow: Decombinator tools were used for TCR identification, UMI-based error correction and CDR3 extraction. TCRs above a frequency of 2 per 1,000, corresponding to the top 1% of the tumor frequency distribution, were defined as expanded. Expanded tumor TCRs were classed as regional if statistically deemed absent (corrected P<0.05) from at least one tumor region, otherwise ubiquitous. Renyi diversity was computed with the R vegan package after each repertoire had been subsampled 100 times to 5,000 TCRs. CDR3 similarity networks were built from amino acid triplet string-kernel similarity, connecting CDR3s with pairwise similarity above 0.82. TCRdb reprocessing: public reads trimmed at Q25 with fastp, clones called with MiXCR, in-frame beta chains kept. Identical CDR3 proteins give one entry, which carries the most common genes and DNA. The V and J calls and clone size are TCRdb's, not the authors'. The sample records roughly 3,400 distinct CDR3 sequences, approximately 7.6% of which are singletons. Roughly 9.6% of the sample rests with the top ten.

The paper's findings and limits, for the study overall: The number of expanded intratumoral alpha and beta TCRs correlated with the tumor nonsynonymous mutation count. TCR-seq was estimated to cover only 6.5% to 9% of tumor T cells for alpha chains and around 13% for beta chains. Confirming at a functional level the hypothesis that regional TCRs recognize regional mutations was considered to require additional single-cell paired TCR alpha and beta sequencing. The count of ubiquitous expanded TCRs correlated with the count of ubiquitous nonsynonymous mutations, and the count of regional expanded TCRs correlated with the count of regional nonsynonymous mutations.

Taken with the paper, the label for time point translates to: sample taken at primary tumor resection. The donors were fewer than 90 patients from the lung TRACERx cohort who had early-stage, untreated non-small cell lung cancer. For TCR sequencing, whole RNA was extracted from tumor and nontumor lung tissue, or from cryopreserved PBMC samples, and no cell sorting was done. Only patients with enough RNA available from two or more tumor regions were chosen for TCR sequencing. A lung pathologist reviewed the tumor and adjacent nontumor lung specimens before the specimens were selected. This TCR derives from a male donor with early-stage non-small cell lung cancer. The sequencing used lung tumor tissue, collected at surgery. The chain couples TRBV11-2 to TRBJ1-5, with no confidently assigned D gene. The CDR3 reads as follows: CASSFGEEQPQHF. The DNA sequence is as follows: TGTGCCAGCAGCTTCGGGGAGGAGCAGCCCCAGCATTTT.